The source of this TCR beta chain is a study of yellow fever vaccine responses in identical twins (dated by TCRdb to between 2018 and 2020). The study in broad terms: In the study, vaccine-responding T cell clones were precisely tracked in identical twins. Results the study describes overall, beyond this receptor: The authors reported that the T cell response to vaccination in identical twins appeared partly convergent and partly personalized.

The library was obtained by RT-PCR. The sequencer listed for this sample is Illumina HiSeq 2500. TCRdb ran its own pipeline on the public reads, namely fastp trimming at Q25 and MiXCR clone calling, and kept in-frame beta chains. Identical CDR3 proteins give one entry, which carries the most common genes and DNA. The sample table lists fewer than 11,000 distinct CDR3 sequences, approximately 87% of them with a count of one. Jointly, the top ten make up 2% of the sample. CDR1 is given as SGHDT and CDR2 as YYEEEE, both from the germline V gene. Measured from the cysteine to the valine, the CDR3 is 15 residues long. Solely the CDR3 DNA is kept, with 45 bases framed from the first base. The junction shows trimming of 0 bases on V and 2 bases on J, plus 12 bases between the germline ends. With respect to this clonotype: Its specific antigen is unknown. Base qualities are not recorded, but no much larger clone differs from it by a single base.

The specimen was T cells from blood (PBMCs), unsorted or a sorted subset (not recorded which), collected before or after yellow fever vaccination (not recorded which). The TCR was taken from a woman aged 18-29 years who received the yellow fever vaccine. Donor details come from another sample of the same person, matched by shared clones. Recombination connected TRBV5-6 to TRBJ2-7; the D gene lacks a confident call. Here is the DNA: TGTGCCAGCAGCTTGGAAGGTCACCGAACCTACGAGCAGTACGTC. Its amino acids are CASSLEGHRTYEQYV.